Below are 32 T cell receptor beta chains sequenced from a single sample in a study of blood T cell repertoires in COVID-19. Profiled with immunoSEQ multiplex PCR; TCRdb holds only in-frame clones, not every one. The data hold roughly 120,000 clones, with over 65% observed a single time. The sequencing input was peripheral blood. Source of these receptors: a man aged 25-40 years with acute or convalescent COVID-19.

In DNA form, the CDR3 reads TGTGCCAACCGAGACGAGGGTTCCAACTATGGCTACACCTTC. Protein: CANRDEGSNYGYTF. The chain is built from TRBV19 and TRBJ1-2, with D hard to call. The CDR3 has 14 residues. V was trimmed by 10 bases and J by 2 bases, leaving 17 bases between them. Germline CDR1 reads LNHDA; CDR2 reads SQIVND (reference sequence).

This clone was recorded only once. The chain links TRBV7-9 to TRBJ2-3; 7 bases match TRBD2. The ends lost 5 bases at V and 1 base at J; junction bases unmatched: 6. The CDR3 extends over 15 amino acids. Per the germline V gene, CDR1 is SEHNR and CDR2 is FQNEAQ (reference sequence). The CDR3 DNA sequence: TGTGCCAGCAGCCCTCATCGGGGGGGCACAGATACGCAGTATTTT. This sequence encodes CASSPHRGGTDTQYF.

The chain employs TRBV14 and TRBJ1-1; the D gene is possibly TRBD1 (5 bases). V was cut by 0 bases and J by 5 bases, with 19 bases left in between. CDR1 SGHDN and CDR2 FVKESK come from the germline V gene. This CDR3 has 17 amino acids. CDR3 sequence reads: CASSQETGWLMRTEAFF. The CDR3 DNA reads TGTGCCAGCAGCCAAGAAACAGGCTGGTTAATGCGGACTGAAGCTTTCTTT.

The chain couples TRBV7-3 to TRBJ2-3, with unresolved D. V was clipped by 5 bases and J by 0 bases, with 12 bases between them. This CDR3 comprises 15 residues. The germline V gene has CDR1 SGHTA and CDR2 FQGTGA. The CDR3 reads CASSPRGGSTDTQYF. CDR3 sequence (DNA): TGTGCCAGCAGCCCCCGTGGTGGCAGCACAGATACGCAGTATTTT.

This clone came up once. Other DNA sequences in this sample translate to the same CDR3. The CDR3 DNA reads TGTGCCAGCAGCGTAGGACAGGGGAGTCAGCCCCAGCATTTT. Its translation: CASSVGQGSQPQHF. The chain combines TRBV9 with TRBJ1-5; 8 bases are shared with TRBD1. Losses at the gene ends were 0 bases for V and 6 bases for J; bases not matched to a gene: 2. Germline V CDR1 and CDR2: SGDLS, YYNGEE. The CDR3 has 14 amino acids.

There are a few counts of this clone. The chain employs TRBV4-1 and TRBJ1-1, with unresolved D. With 0 bases removed from V and 2 bases from J, the gap between germline ends came to 13 bases. Germline lookup yields CDR1 MGHRA and CDR2 YSYEKL. This CDR3 comprises 16 residues. CDR3 in amino acids: CASSQEPVEINTEAFF. The CDR3 DNA reads TGCGCCAGCAGCCAAGAACCGGTGGAGATCAACACTGAAGCTTTCTTT.

This rearrangement joins TRBV7-2 to TRBJ2-7; 7 positions agree with TRBD2. Losses at the gene ends were 3 bases for V and 4 bases for J; bases not matched to a gene: 9. CDR1 SGHTA and CDR2 FQGNSA come from the germline V gene. This CDR3 is 15 amino acids long. The CDR3 reads CASSFNSDSGYEQYV. CDR3 sequence (DNA): TGTGCCAGCAGCTTTAATAGCGATAGCGGGTACGAGCAGTACGTC.

The V call is TRBV6-5, the J call TRBJ1-3; D is ambiguous. The germline V and J ends were trimmed by 2 bases and 0 bases, with 8 bases remaining between them. This CDR3 is 15 amino acids long. Germline assignment: CDR1 MNHEY and CDR2 SVGAGI. CDR3: CASSYRWSSGNTIYF. For the CDR3, the DNA is TGTGCCAGCAGTTACCGGTGGAGCTCTGGAAACACCATATATTTT.

The chain combines TRBV19 with TRBJ2-5, with TRBD2 as a possible D gene (5 bases). This CDR3 is built from 14 residues. Trimming removed 9 bases from V and 2 bases from J, with 16 bases in between. The germline V gene has CDR1 LNHDA and CDR2 SQIVND (reference sequence). In DNA, the CDR3 is TGTGCCAGCTCTGGTGGCGGGTTGCAAGAGACCCAGTACTTC. Encoded protein: CASSGGGLQETQYF.

This chain links TRBV5-4 with TRBJ1-6; D is perhaps TRBD1 (6 bases). There are 15 residues in the CDR3. V lost 3 bases, J lost 10 bases, and 17 bases lay in between. Germline V gives CDR1 SGHNT, CDR2 YYREEE (reference sequence). The CDR3 protein is CASSSQGMAVSPLHF. In nucleotides, the CDR3 is TGTGCCAGCAGCTCACAGGGTATGGCCGTATCACCCCTCCACTTT.

The chain combines TRBV29-1 with TRBJ1-2, with 7 positions matching TRBD1. Germline trimming cut 7 bases from V and 3 bases from J; bases unmatched to any gene: 8. The CDR3 is 13 amino acids. Looked up from germline, CDR1 is SQVTM and CDR2 is ANQGSEA. CDR3 sequence reads: CSAATGTDYGYTF. CDR3 in DNA: TGCAGCGCCGCAACCGGGACAGACTATGGCTACACCTTC. Full variable domain (missing parts from reference TRBV29-1 and TRBJ1-2): SAVISQKPSRDICQRGTSLTIQCQVDSQVTMMFWYRQQPGQSLTLIATANQGSEATYESGFVIDKFPISRPNLTFSTLTVSNMSPEDSSIYLCSAATGTDYGYTFGSGTRLTVV.

This clone was recorded only once. The chain links TRBV12-3 or TRBV12-4 to TRBJ1-2; 9 bases map to TRBD1. This CDR3 is 13 amino acids long. V gave up 5 bases and J gave up 4 bases; unmatched junction bases: 2. This chain's CDR3 is CASSNRGLYGYTF. The CDR3 DNA is TGTGCCAGCAGTAACAGGGGGCTCTATGGCTACACCTTC.

This clone appeared once. V is TRBV6-6 and J is TRBJ1-3, with TRBD1 matching over 8 bases. V was pared by 5 bases and J by 5 bases, with 2 bases of the junction left unmatched. This CDR3 has 13 residues. Per the germline V gene, CDR1 is MNHNY and CDR2 is SVGAGI (reference sequence). DNA for the CDR3: TGTGCCAGCAGTACAGGGGGTAGAAACACCATATATTTT. This sequence encodes CASSTGGRNTIYF.

The CDR3 DNA follows: TGTGCCAGCAGTGAGAAGCGGGGTAGCGCCCCGCGGGAGACCCAGTACTTC. Its protein is CASSEKRGSAPRETQYF. This chain links TRBV6-1 with TRBJ2-5, with 7 bases matching TRBD2. CDR3 length equals 17 residues. Germline V gene data show CDR1 as MNHNS and CDR2 as SASEGT. V shed 3 bases and J 5 bases; nucleotides not matched to a gene: 15.

The CDR3 is CASSSWGGSQHF. CDR3 sequence (DNA): TGTGCCAGCAGCAGCTGGGGGGGTTCCCAGCATTTT. The gene calls are TRBV21-1 and TRBJ1-5. TRBV21-1 has pseudogene status. This CDR3 region has 12 residues.

This sequence joins TRBV7-2 and TRBJ2-1, with 8 bases that match TRBD1. Germline CDR1 reads SGHTA; CDR2 reads FQGNSA. V dropped 1 base and J dropped 2; count of bases not matched to a gene: 4. CDR3 length: 16 amino acids. CDR3 residues: CASSLEAGQAYNEQFF. CDR3 nucleotide sequence: TGTGCCAGCAGCTTAGAGGCGGGACAGGCCTACAATGAGCAGTTCTTC. Full variable domain (remainder filled in from reference TRBV7-2 and TRBJ2-1): GAGVSQSPSNKVTEKGKDVELRCDPISGHTALYWYRQSLGQGLEFLIYFQGNSAPDKSGLPSDRFSAERTGGSVSTLTIQRTQQEDSAVYLCASSLEAGQAYNEQFFGPGTRLTVL.

The chain has TRBV19 and TRBJ2-1; 10 bases match TRBD1. This CDR3 is 17 amino acids long. Germline loops: CDR1 LNHDA, CDR2 SQIVND (reference sequence). Trimming removed 1 base from V and 0 bases from J; junction bases left unmatched: 3. In nucleotides, the CDR3 is TGTGCCAGTAGTATAGTGGGACAGGGGATCTCCTACAATGAGCAGTTCTTC. As protein: CASSIVGQGISYNEQFF.

This clone was seen a handful of times. The chain combines TRBV12-5 with TRBJ2-1; no definite D call. The germline V gene has CDR1 LGHNT and CDR2 FRNRAP. This CDR3 contains 15 residues. Trimming left V 4 bases short and J 8 bases short, with 18 bases between. The DNA for the CDR3 is TGTGCTAGTGGTTCCCAGGTTGGCTCCTTGGATGAGCAGTTCTTC. As protein: CASGSQVGSLDEQFF.

This rearrangement joins TRBV30 to TRBJ1-2; 9 bases agree with TRBD1. This CDR3 region has 13 residues. The V segment lost 4 bases and the J segment 7 bases; nucleotides outside the gene matches: 7. The germline gives CDR1 GTSNPN, CDR2 SVGIG (reference sequence). In DNA form, the CDR3 reads TGTGCCTGGACCCAGGGACAGGGCCTTGGCTACACCTTC. This codes for CAWTQGQGLGYTF.

This chain joins TRBV7-9 and TRBJ2-3, with TRBD2 matching 10 bases. The length of the CDR3 is 17 residues. Germline CDR1 is SEHNR and CDR2 is FQNEAQ (reference sequence). The ends lost 2 bases at V and 4 bases at J; junction bases unmatched: 9. The CDR3 DNA follows: TGTGCCAGCAGCTTAAAGCGGGGGGGCCGACAAGCAGATACGCAGTATTTT. It is translated as CASSLKRGGRQADTQYF.

CDR3 DNA sequence: TGTGCCAGTAGTATCGCCGGCAGGACAGTTCGCACAGATACGCAGTATTTT. Amino acid sequence: CASSIAGRTVRTDTQYF. The V and J genes are TRBV19 and TRBJ2-3; D may be TRBD1 (6 bases). Trimming removed 3 bases from V and 1 base from J, with 17 bases in between. The CDR3 is made up of 17 amino acids. Germline CDR1 reads LNHDA; CDR2 reads SQIVND (reference sequence).

The chain links TRBV20-1 to TRBJ1-2; D is unresolved. CDR3 length: 13 residues. V lost 3 bases, J lost 1 base, and 9 bases lay in between. CDR1 and CDR2 from the germline V gene are DFQATT and SNEGSKA (reference sequence). The CDR3 nucleotides read TGCAGTGCTAGTTCGGGGATTAACTATGGCTACACCTTC. The encoded protein is CSASSGINYGYTF.

CDR3 in amino acids: CSASKGGIYSNQPQHF. For the CDR3, the DNA is TGCAGTGCTAGTAAGGGGGGGATCTATAGCAATCAGCCCCAGCATTTT. This rearrangement joins TRBV20-1 to TRBJ1-5; D is perhaps TRBD1 (6 bases). Germline-derived CDR1 and CDR2 are DFQATT and SNEGSKA (reference sequence). Trimming took off 3 bases at V and 0 bases at J, with 15 bases between the two ends. The CDR3 is 16 amino acids.

The genes are TRBV19 and TRBJ1-3; no firm D call. The germline gives CDR1 LNHDA, CDR2 SQIVND (reference sequence). CDR3 length equals 14 residues. With 10 bases removed from V and 4 bases from J, the gap between germline ends came to 17 bases. The CDR3 protein is CATKSTGFGNTIYF. CDR3 bases: TGTGCCACGAAGAGCACGGGTTTCGGAAACACCATATATTTT.

The chain recombines TRBV5-1 with TRBJ1-1; 10 nucleotides match TRBD1. Germline-derived CDR1 and CDR2 are SGHRS and YFSETQ. The V and J ends lost 3 bases and 0 bases, in that order; junction bases with no gene match: 5. The CDR3 has 16 amino acids. The CDR3 sequence is CASSSTGGSLNTEAFF. In DNA, the CDR3 is TGCGCCAGCAGCTCGACAGGGGGCTCCTTGAACACTGAAGCTTTCTTT.

This clone appeared a single time. This chain connects TRBV6-1 to TRBJ1-5; D is unclear. CDR3 length: 16 amino acids. Germline lookup yields CDR1 MNHNS and CDR2 SASEGT. V was clipped by 0 bases and J by 0 bases, with 9 bases between them. Here the CDR3 reads CASSEALRFSNQPQHF. In nucleotides, the CDR3 is TGTGCCAGCAGTGAAGCGCTTCGGTTTAGCAATCAGCCCCAGCATTTT.

Turning to this clone: This same CDR3 is encoded by further DNA sequences in the sample. V is TRBV11-2 and J is TRBJ2-3; 8 bases agree with TRBD2. Germline V gene lookup returns CDR1 SGHAT and CDR2 FQNNGV. This CDR3 has 15 residues. J was trimmed by 0 bases and V by 3 bases; bases with no gene match: 2. The DNA for the CDR3 is TGTGCCAGCAGCTTCAGCGGGAGTAGCACAGATACGCAGTATTTT. It translates to CASSFSGSSTDTQYF.

This chain joins TRBV5-1 and TRBJ1-1; D unresolved. Germline V gives CDR1 SGHRS, CDR2 YFSETQ. V lost 0 bases and J lost 6, with 9 bases in between. This CDR3 has 13 residues. The CDR3 coding sequence is TGCGCCAGCAGCTTGGGAGTCTACGCTGAAGCTTTCTTT. Its protein product is CASSLGVYAEAFF. Full variable domain (rest looked up from reference TRBV5-1 and TRBJ1-1): KAGVTQTPRYLIKTRGQQVTLSCSPISGHRSVSWYQQTPGQGLQFLFEYFSETQRNKGNFPGRFSGRQFSNSRSEMNVSTLELGDSALYLCASSLGVYAEAFFGQGTRLTVV.

This clone was counted once. The V call is TRBV12-3 or TRBV12-4, the J call TRBJ2-3, with TRBD2 matching 7 bases. The CDR3 consists of 13 residues. Trimming removed 5 bases from V and 4 bases from J; junction bases left unmatched: 3. The CDR3 protein is CASSAREADTQYF. CDR3 in DNA: TGTGCCAGCAGTGCCCGGGAGGCAGATACGCAGTATTTT.

The J gene is TRBJ1-3, the V gene TRBV30; no firm D call. Germline V gene lookup returns CDR1 GTSNPN and CDR2 SVGIG (reference sequence). Trimming took off 7 bases at V and 0 bases at J, with 10 bases between the two ends. The CDR3 length is 13 residues. CDR3 sequence: CALQHSSGNTIYF. Written as DNA, the CDR3 is TGTGCCTTACAGCATTCCTCTGGAAACACCATATATTTT.

The rearrangement uses TRBV27 and TRBJ1-1; D is unclear. Looked up from germline, CDR1 is MNHEY and CDR2 is SMNVEV (reference sequence). V lost 1 base and J 0 bases, leaving 9 bases between the germline ends. This CDR3 is 15 amino acids long. The CDR3 region is CASSLLGSLNTEAFF. CDR3 DNA sequence: TGTGCCAGCAGTTTATTGGGCAGTCTGAACACTGAAGCTTTCTTT.

As for this clone: An end of the junction differs from the germline gene, which may be a read error. The chain links TRBV6-5 to TRBJ2-1; TRBD1 aligns across 8 bases. Germline CDR1 is MNHEY and CDR2 is SVGAGI. CDR3 length: 15 residues. The CDR3 DNA is TGTGCGAGCACTCATCTGGACAGGGCTTACAATGAGCAGTTCTTC. It yields the protein CASTHLDRAYNEQFF.